A selection of T cell receptor beta chains follows, all from one sample in a study of T cell repertoires in cytomegalovirus infection. A single record per CDR3 protein comes from TCRdb applying MiXCR to the reads. The sample yields about 200,000 distinct CDR3 sequences, roughly 9.8% seen once. The sequenced sample was PBMCs. The receptors were gathered from a human donor in good health (CMV status not recorded). Some clones in this sample may be carry-over from other donors' samples. CDR3s include the opening cysteine and the closing phenylalanine or tryptophan. The D gene is left open where the match is weak. Expanded clones are given a class, and other clones once, few, many or no size at all.

D	V	size	J	DNA	CDR3
NA	TRBV2	few	TRBJ1-4	TGTGCCAGCAAGGAGGGGGAGGAGAAAAAACTGTTTTTT	CASKEGEEKKLFF
TRBD2	TRBV7-9	many	TRBJ2-1	TGTGCCAGCAACAAAGGCGCTAGCGGGAGGCCAGTGAATGAGCAGTTCTTC	CASNKGASGRPVNEQFF
NA	TRBV11-2	many	TRBJ1-5	TGTGCCAGCAGCTTAGCTGGGGGGCGTTTCCAGCCCCAGCATTTT	CASSLAGGRFQPQHF
NA	TRBV2	few	TRBJ2-2	TGTGCCAGCAGTGAAGATCCTGGAGTTCGGGTCACCGGGGAGCTGTTTTTT	CASSEDPGVRVTGELFF
NA	TRBV9	many	TRBJ2-1	TGTGCCAGCAGCGTAGAACAGGCCGGATACCATGAGCAGTTCTTC	CASSVEQAGYHEQFF
NA	TRBV20-1	NA	TRBJ1-1	TGCAGTGCTAGAGATTGGGCCCAACATGAGGGCACTGAAGCTTTCTTT	CSARDWAQHEGTEAFF
TRBD2	TRBV6-6	NA	TRBJ2-2	TGTGCCAGCAGTTACTTTTCGGGTAGCGGGGGGGGGAACACCGGGGAGCTGTTTTTT	CASSYFSGSGGGNTGELFF
NA	TRBV20-1	few	TRBJ2-4	TGCAGTGCTACGGGGCTCGAGGGCATTCAGTACTTC	CSATGLEGIQYF
NA	TRBV20-1	few	TRBJ1-4	TGCAGTGCTAGAGGTGGTCAGGAACTAAGAGAAAAACTGTTTTTT	CSARGGQELREKLFF
NA	TRBV7-2	many	TRBJ2-3	TGTGCCAGCAGTTCTACCGGGAACGCGCGACACACTAGCACAGATACGCAGTATTTT	CASSSTGNARHTSTDTQYF
NA	TRBV28	NA	TRBJ1-5	TGTGCCAGCAGACCATCGGGAGATAATCAGCCCCAGCATTTT	CASRPSGDNQPQHF
NA	TRBV20-1	NA	TRBJ1-6	TGCAGTGCTAGAGATACCCCCAGTGGTGGGTCCTATAATTCACCCCTCCACTTT	CSARDTPSGGSYNSPLHF
NA	TRBV28	NA	TRBJ1-4	TGTGCCAGCAGTTTACTGTCAGTTAATGAAAAACTGTTTTTT	CASSLLSVNEKLFF
TRBD1	TRBV19	few	TRBJ1-1	TGTGCCAGTAGTATCTTTGGGACAGCGAACACTGAAGCTTTCTTT	CASSIFGTANTEAFF
NA	TRBV11-1	many	TRBJ2-5	TGTGCCAGCAGCTTAGCGCCAGTTAAAGAGACCCAGTACTTC	CASSLAPVKETQYF
NA	TRBV28	NA	TRBJ1-1	TGTGCCAGCGTCTCCGGTTCTAACACTGAAGCTTTCTTT	CASVSGSNTEAFF
NA	TRBV28	many	TRBJ2-1	TGTGCCAGCAGTTTCATCCGCAGAGGTGAGCAGTTCTTC	CASSFIRRGEQFF
NA	TRBV4-1	many	TRBJ2-5	TGCGCCAGCAGCCCCGAAGGTCAGGGCCGGGAGACCCAGTACTTC	CASSPEGQGRETQYF
NA	TRBV10-3	few	TRBJ2-2	TGTGCCATCAGGCAGGGGTCGAGGGACACCGGGGAGCTGTTTTTT	CAIRQGSRDTGELFF
NA	TRBV6-2/TRBV6-3	NA	TRBJ2-3	TGTGCCAGCAGGAGAACAGGGCAAAGCACAGATACGCAGTATTTT	CASRRTGQSTDTQYF
TRBD1	TRBV7-2	many	TRBJ2-7	TGTGCCAGCAAATCCGGGACAGGGGTGTACGAGCAGTACTTC	CASKSGTGVYEQYF
TRBD2	TRBV10-3	many	TRBJ2-1	TGTGCCATCAGTGAAAAGGGACTAGCGTATGATGAGCAGTTCTTC	CAISEKGLAYDEQFF
NA	TRBV7-8	many	TRBJ2-2	TGTGCCAGCAGCTTCCGGGGGAACACCGGGGAGCTGTTTTTT	CASSFRGNTGELFF
NA	TRBV5-5	NA	TRBJ2-7	TGTGCCAGCAGAACCTCAGGGCCAAGTGGGTACGAGCAGTACTTC	CASRTSGPSGYEQYF
NA	TRBV6-2/TRBV6-3	NA	TRBJ2-1	TGTGCCAGCAGTTACTCTGCGAACTCCTACAATGAGCAGTTCTTC	CASSYSANSYNEQFF
TRBD1	TRBV11-2	many	TRBJ1-3	TGTGCCAGCAGCTTCACAGGGGTTTCTGGAAACACCATATATTTT	CASSFTGVSGNTIYF
NA	TRBV27	NA	TRBJ2-5	TGTGCCACGATGGAGGGCCGAGGCCGGCGAGAGACCCAGTACTTC	CATMEGRGRRETQYF
TRBD2	TRBV24-1	few	TRBJ2-1	TGTGCCACCAGTACTAGCGGACGACACGATGAGCAGTTCTTC	CATSTSGRHDEQFF
NA	TRBV7-2	many	TRBJ2-7	TGTGCCAGCAGCCCCGGGCCTCAGCAGTACTTC	CASSPGPQQYF
TRBD1	TRBV7-2	many	TRBJ2-7	TGTGCCAGCAGCTTAAGGGGACAGGGGTTCCACGAGCAGTACTTC	CASSLRGQGFHEQYF
TRBD1	TRBV5-1	NA	TRBJ1-4	TGCGCCAGCAGCATAGGGACAGCAACTAATGAAAAACTGTTTTTT	CASSIGTATNEKLFF
TRBD2	TRBV7-2	many	TRBJ2-7	TGTGCCAGCAGCTTACTAGCGGGGGGGGCCGGGGAGCAGTACTTC	CASSLLAGGAGEQYF
NA	TRBV20-1	many	TRBJ2-3	TGCAGTGCTAGAGATCTGTCTCGGGGGCGGGCAGATACGCAGTATTTT	CSARDLSRGRADTQYF
NA	TRBV2	few	TRBJ2-7	TGTGCCAGCACCGATCCCAGGAGTCAAGGGCAGTACTTC	CASTDPRSQGQYF
TRBD2	TRBV7-8	many	TRBJ2-1	TGTGCCAGCAGCTTAGTACCAGCGGGGGGGCGGGATGAGCAGTTCTTC	CASSLVPAGGRDEQFF
NA	TRBV7-2	many	TRBJ2-5	TGTGCCAGCAGCCCCCAGGCTACTCAAGAGACCCAGTACTTC	CASSPQATQETQYF
NA	TRBV6-2/TRBV6-3	many	TRBJ1-4	TGTGCCAGCCGGACTGGGAGTGAAAAACTGTTTTTT	CASRTGSEKLFF
NA	TRBV12-3/TRBV12-4	few	TRBJ1-2	TGTGCCAGCAGTTTGGCGACAGCCTATTACTATGGCTACACCTTC	CASSLATAYYYGYTF
NA	TRBV11-2	many	TRBJ2-1	TGTGCCAGCAGCTTAGCGGGCTATGAGCAGTTCTTC	CASSLAGYEQFF
NA	TRBV28	many	TRBJ2-7	TGTGCCAGCAGTTTACCGGGACTGCCTTACGAGCAGTACTTC	CASSLPGLPYEQYF
NA	TRBV28	many	TRBJ1-2	TGTGCCAGCAGTTTCCTGGGGGGTAACTATGGCTACACCTTC	CASSFLGGNYGYTF
NA	TRBV7-2	many	TRBJ2-7	TGTGCCAGCAGCTTAGGTCCGGGGGACACCTACGAGCAGTACTTC	CASSLGPGDTYEQYF
NA	TRBV28	NA	TRBJ1-1	TGTGCCAGCAGTTTCCCCGGGCCAGGAGCAGAAGCTTTCTTT	CASSFPGPGAEAFF
NA	TRBV6-5	many	TRBJ2-3	TGTGCCAGCAGTTACGATGGGACTAGCACAGATACGCAGTATTTT	CASSYDGTSTDTQYF
TRBD2	TRBV7-2	NA	TRBJ2-1	TGTGCCAGCAGCCCAAGGGAAATAGCGGGAAATGAGCAGTTCTTC	CASSPREIAGNEQFF